This TCR beta chain comes out of a study of cytomegalovirus exposure and HLA in healthy donors. Study observations and caveats: The investigators catalogued 160 or so TCR beta chains as cytomegalovirus-associated. Many donors shared some public TCRs, even though most TCR sequences were rare.

These donors counted as nominally healthy when sampled, but unrecorded immune exposures were likely. To note about this clone: The antigen is not known.

The CDR3 spans 17 residues. After removal of 3 bases from V and 7 bases from J, the junction contained 14 bases not matched to a gene. Per germline, CDR1 LNHDA and CDR2 SQIVND (reference sequence). PCR employed 60 Vbeta and 13 Jbeta primers. Clones were read by immunoSEQ multiplex PCR, and TCRdb kept only the in-frame ones, dropping some. This repertoire shows 150,000 to 200,000 clones, 65% to 90% found once; its top ten account for approximately 6.5%. The J gene is TRBJ1-5, the V gene TRBV19, with TRBD1 matching over 8 bases. The sequencing input was PBMCs. The receptor comes from a man aged 50 or older in good health and CMV-seropositive. This CDR3 is CASSILSAPGQEQPQHF. CDR3 nucleotides: TGTGCCAGTAGTATCCTCTCTGCCCCGGGACAGGAACAGCCCCAGCATTTT.